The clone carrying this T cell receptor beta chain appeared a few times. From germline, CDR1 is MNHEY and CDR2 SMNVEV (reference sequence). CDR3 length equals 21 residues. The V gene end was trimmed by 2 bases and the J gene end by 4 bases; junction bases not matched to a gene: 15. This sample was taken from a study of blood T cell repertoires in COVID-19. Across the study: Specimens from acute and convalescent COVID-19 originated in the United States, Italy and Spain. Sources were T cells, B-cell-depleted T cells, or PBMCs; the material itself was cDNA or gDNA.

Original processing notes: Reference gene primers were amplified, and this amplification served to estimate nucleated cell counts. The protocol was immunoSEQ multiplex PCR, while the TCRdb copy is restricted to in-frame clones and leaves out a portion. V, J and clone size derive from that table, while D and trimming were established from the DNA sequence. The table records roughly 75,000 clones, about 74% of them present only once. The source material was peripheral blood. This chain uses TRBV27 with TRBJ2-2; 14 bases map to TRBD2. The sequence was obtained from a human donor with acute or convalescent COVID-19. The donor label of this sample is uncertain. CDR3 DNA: TGTGCCAGCAGTTTAATAACCCGACTAGCGGGAGGGCCCGGAGGCACCGGGGAGCTGTTTTTT. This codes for CASSLITRLAGGPGGTGELFF.